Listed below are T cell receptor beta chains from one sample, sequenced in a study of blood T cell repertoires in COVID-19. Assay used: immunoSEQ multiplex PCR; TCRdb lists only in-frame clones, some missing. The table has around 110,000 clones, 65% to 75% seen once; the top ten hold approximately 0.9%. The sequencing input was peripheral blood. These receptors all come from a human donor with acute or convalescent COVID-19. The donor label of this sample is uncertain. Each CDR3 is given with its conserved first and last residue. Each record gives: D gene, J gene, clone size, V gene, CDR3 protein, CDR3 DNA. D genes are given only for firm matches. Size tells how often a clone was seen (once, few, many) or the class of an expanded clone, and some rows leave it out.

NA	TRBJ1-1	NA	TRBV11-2	CASSDPGQINTEAFF	TGTGCCAGCAGTGATCCGGGACAAATAAACACTGAAGCTTTCTTT
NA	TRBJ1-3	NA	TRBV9	CASSPLRHASSGNTIYF	TGTGCCAGCAGCCCGCTCCGACACGCCAGCTCTGGAAACACCATATATTTT
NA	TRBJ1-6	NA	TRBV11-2	CASSFGGSSYNSPLHF	TGTGCCAGCAGCTTCGGCGGGAGCTCCTATAATTCACCCCTCCACTTT
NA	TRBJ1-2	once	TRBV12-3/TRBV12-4	CASSLGLTYGYTF	TGTGCCAGCAGCTTGGGGCTGACCTATGGCTACACCTTC
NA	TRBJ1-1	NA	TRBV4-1	CASSQRRGGTEAFF	TGCGCCAGCAGCCAAAGAAGGGGAGGGACTGAAGCTTTCTTT
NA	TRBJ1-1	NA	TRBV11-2	CASTPSSGNTEAFF	TGTGCCAGCACTCCAAGTTCAGGGAACACTGAAGCTTTCTTT
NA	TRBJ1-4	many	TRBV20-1	CSASRGGTTNEKLFF	TGCAGTGCTAGTAGGGGAGGGACAACTAATGAAAAACTGTTTTTT
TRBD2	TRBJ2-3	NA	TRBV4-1	CASSHLVAGVSTDTQYF	TGCGCCAGCAGCCACTTGGTAGCGGGGGTAAGCACAGATACGCAGTATTTT
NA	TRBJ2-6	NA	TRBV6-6	CASRHRVGAGANVLTF	TGTGCCAGCAGACACAGGGTGGGAGCTGGGGCCAACGTCCTGACTTTC
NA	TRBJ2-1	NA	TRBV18	CASSLMSSYNEQFF	TGTGCCAGCTCGCTCATGAGCTCCTACAATGAGCAGTTCTTC
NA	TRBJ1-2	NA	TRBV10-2	CASYRDYGYTF	TGCGCCAGCTACAGGGATTATGGCTACACCTTC
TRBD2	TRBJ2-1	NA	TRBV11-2	CASRRRGVQNEQFF	TGTGCCAGCCGACGGCGGGGGGTACAGAATGAGCAGTTCTTC
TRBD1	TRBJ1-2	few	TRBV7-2	CASSLEGGGDPYGYTF	TGTGCCAGCAGCTTAGAAGGAGGGGGCGATCCCTATGGCTACACCTTC
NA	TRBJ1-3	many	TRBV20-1	CSASFLASSGNTIYF	TGCAGTGCTAGTTTTCTAGCTTCCTCTGGAAACACCATATATTTT
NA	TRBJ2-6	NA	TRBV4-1	CASRAVRGGSGANVLTF	TGCGCCAGCAGGGCGGTCCGGGGAGGCTCTGGGGCCAACGTCCTGACTTTC
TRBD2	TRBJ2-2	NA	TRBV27	CASSTRTSGGPRIGELFF	TGTGCCAGCAGTACCCGGACTAGCGGGGGGCCGAGAATCGGGGAGCTGTTTTTT
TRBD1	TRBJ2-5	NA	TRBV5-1	CASTKTGGKETQYF	TGCGCCAGCACCAAGACAGGGGGCAAGGAGACCCAGTACTTC
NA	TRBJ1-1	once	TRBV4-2	CASSQDLARRAFF	TGTGCCAGCAGCCAAGATCTGGCGCGGAGGGCTTTCTTT
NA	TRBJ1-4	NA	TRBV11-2	CASSPRGTNEKLFF	TGTGCCAGCAGCCCCCGGGGGACTAATGAAAAACTGTTTTTT
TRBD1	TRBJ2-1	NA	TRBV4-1	CASSHPTGDSYNEQFF	TGCGCCAGCAGCCACCCGACAGGGGACTCCTACAATGAGCAGTTCTTC
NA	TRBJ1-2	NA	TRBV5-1	CASRPGGRAFYGYTF	TGCGCCAGCAGACCTGGGGGCAGGGCTTTCTATGGCTACACCTTC
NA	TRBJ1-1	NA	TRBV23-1	CASSQSGRGELNTEAFF	TGCGCCAGCAGTCAATCTGGTCGGGGTGAATTGAACACTGAAGCTTTCTTT
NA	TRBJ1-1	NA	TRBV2	CASSPLTKNTEAFF	TGTGCCAGCTCCCCCCTCACAAAGAACACTGAAGCTTTCTTT
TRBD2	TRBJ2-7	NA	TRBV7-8	CASSLALAGSYEQYF	TGTGCCAGCAGCTTAGCGCTAGCGGGCTCCTACGAGCAGTACTTC
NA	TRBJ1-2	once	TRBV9	CASSVGGGYTF	TGTGCCAGCAGCGTAGGCGGTGGCTACACCTTC
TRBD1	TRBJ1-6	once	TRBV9	CASSGRDSKSSYNSPLHF	TGTGCCAGCAGCGGCCGGGACAGCAAGAGCTCCTATAATTCACCCCTCCACTTT
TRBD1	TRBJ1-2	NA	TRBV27	CASFKERTGEDYGYTF	TGTGCCAGCTTCAAGGAGAGGACAGGGGAGGACTATGGCTACACCTTC
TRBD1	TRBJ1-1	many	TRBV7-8	CASSLGWTGGASTEAFF	TGTGCCAGCAGCTTAGGGTGGACAGGGGGCGCGAGTACTGAAGCTTTCTTT
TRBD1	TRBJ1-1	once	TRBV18	CASSRRTGENTEAFF	TGTGCCAGCTCTCGTCGGACAGGGGAGAACACTGAAGCTTTCTTT
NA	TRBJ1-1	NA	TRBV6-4	CASGGPVPNTEAFF	TGTGCCAGCGGCGGTCCGGTACCCAACACTGAAGCTTTCTTT
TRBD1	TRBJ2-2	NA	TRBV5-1	CASYRGDTGELFF	TGCGCCAGTTACAGGGGGGACACCGGGGAGCTGTTTTTT
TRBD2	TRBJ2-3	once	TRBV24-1	CATSDFGGDTDTQYF	TGTGCCACCAGTGATTTTGGGGGGGACACAGATACGCAGTATTTT
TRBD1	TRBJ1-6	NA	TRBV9	CASSGQGGNSPLHF	TGTGCCAGCAGCGGACAGGGTGGGAATTCACCCCTCCACTTT
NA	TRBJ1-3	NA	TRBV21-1	CASSKDRGNTIYF	TGTGCCAGCAGCAAAGACAGGGGAAACACCATATATTTT
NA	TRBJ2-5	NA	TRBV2	CASAKETQYF	TGTGCCAGCGCTAAGGAGACCCAGTACTTC
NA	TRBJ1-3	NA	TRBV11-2	CASSLTSGNSAGNTIYF	TGTGCCAGCAGCTTGACCTCAGGGAACTCCGCTGGAAACACCATATATTTT